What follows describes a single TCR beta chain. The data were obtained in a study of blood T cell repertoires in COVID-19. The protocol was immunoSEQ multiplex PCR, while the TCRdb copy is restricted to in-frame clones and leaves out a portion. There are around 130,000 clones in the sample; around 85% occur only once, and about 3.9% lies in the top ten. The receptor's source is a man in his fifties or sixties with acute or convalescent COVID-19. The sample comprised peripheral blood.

The CDR3, as DNA: TGTGCCAGCAGCCTCCACAGGGGTGGTACTGAAGCTTTCTTT. It encodes CASSLHRGGTEAFF. The rearrangement uses TRBV3-1 (or the pseudogene TRBV3-2) and TRBJ1-1, with TRBD1 matching over 7 bases. The CDR3 loop spans 14 amino acids. V gave up 4 bases and J gave up 5 bases; unmatched junction bases: 7. Germline-derived CDR1 and CDR2 are LGHDT and YNNKEL (reference sequence).